The 25 T cell receptor beta chains in this list originate from one sample, sequenced in a study of control samples from healthy donors and cancer patients (dated by TCRdb to between 2020 and 2021). Library generation was performed with the immunoSEQ multiplex PCR assay. TCRdb took this table from immuneACCESS and kept in-frame rearrangements with V and J called. Such tables lack part of the clones; where checked against another copy, unresolved V genes explain under half of the gap, and the rest is unexplained. Here the sample has fewer than 85,000 clones; over 80% occur a single time. Jointly, the top ten make up approximately 6% of the sample. The sample consisted of blood. The source is a woman aged 55-69 years in good health.

The chain recombines TRBV11-2 with TRBJ1-1; D might be TRBD1 (5 bases). The CDR3 runs 16 residues. V was trimmed by 5 bases and J by 2 bases, leaving 18 bases between them. Germline V gene lookup returns CDR1 SGHAT and CDR2 FQNNGV. The CDR3 region is CASSPRGAGVNTEAFF. CDR3 sequence (DNA): TGTGCCAGCAGCCCCCGAGGGGCGGGGGTAAACACTGAAGCTTTCTTT.

In DNA form, the CDR3 reads TGTGCCTTGGACGCCGGGCCTTACACTGAAGCTTTCTTT. This encodes CALDAGPYTEAFF. This chain joins TRBV30 and TRBJ1-1, with D uncertain. The CDR3 length is 13 residues. Trimming removed 7 bases from V and 3 bases from J, with 15 bases in between. Germline assignment: CDR1 GTSNPN and CDR2 SVGIG (reference sequence).

The rearrangement joins TRBV19 to TRBJ1-1; 9 positions agree with TRBD1. CDR3 length: 14 residues. V was pared by 5 bases and J by 1 base, with 2 bases of the junction left unmatched. Germline V gives CDR1 LNHDA, CDR2 SQIVND (reference sequence). This CDR3 reads CASSLGQGNTEAFF. Written as DNA, the CDR3 is TGTGCCAGTAGTTTGGGACAGGGGAACACTGAAGCTTTCTTT. Filled out from reference TRBV19 and TRBJ1-1, the complete variable domain reads DGGITQSPKYLFRKEGQNVTLSCEQNLNHDAMYWYRQDPGQGLRLIYYSQIVNDFQKGDIAEGYSVSREKKESFPLTVTSAQKNPTAFYLCASSLGQGNTEAFFGQGTRLTVV.

In nucleotides, the CDR3 is TGTGCCAGCAGGAAAACAGGGGGAACTGGCACTGAAGCTTTCTTT. This translates into CASRKTGGTGTEAFF. The chain recombines TRBV7-9 with TRBJ1-1; 8 nucleotides line up with TRBD1. Per germline, CDR1 SEHNR and CDR2 FQNEAQ (reference sequence). Trimming took 6 bases from V and 4 from J; bases not matched to a gene: 10. The CDR3 sequence is 15 residues long.

This chain uses TRBV7-9 with TRBJ2-1; 9 nucleotides match TRBD2. Germline V lookup: CDR1 SEHNR, CDR2 FQNEAQ (reference sequence). The junction had 9 bases not matched to a gene; V was cut back by 11 bases and J by 4 bases. The CDR3 totals 14 residues. CDR3 DNA sequence: TGTGCCCTGGGTGCGGGAGGGCCGTACAATGAGCAGTTCTTC. Residues: CALGAGGPYNEQFF.

The rearrangement joins TRBV2 to TRBJ1-1; tentative D call: TRBD1 (6 bases). Germline V gives CDR1 SNHLY, CDR2 FYNNEI. The length of the CDR3 is 14 residues. The ends were cut back, 4 bases at V and 7 bases at J, with 16 bases in the middle. The CDR3 DNA is TGTGCCAGCAGTGTTAAACGGCAGGGGAGTGAAGCTTTCTTT. It translates to CASSVKRQGSEAFF.

The gene calls are TRBV30 and TRBJ2-3; tentatively, D is TRBD1 or TRBD2 (5 bases each). The CDR3 loop spans 16 amino acids. The germline gives CDR1 GTSNPN, CDR2 SVGIG (reference sequence). V was pared by 3 bases and J by 4 bases, with 20 bases between. CDR3 loop: CAWSLPGPPIADTQYF. DNA of the CDR3: TGTGCCTGGAGCCTTCCGGGACCCCCGATCGCAGATACGCAGTATTTT.

V and J are TRBV30 and TRBJ1-4; TRBD1 matches 10 bases. Germline CDR1 reads GTSNPN; CDR2 reads SVGIG (reference sequence). The CDR3 length is 12 residues. Trimming removed 7 bases from V and 7 bases from J; junction bases left unmatched: 3. The CDR3: CALDRGGEKLFF. CDR3 DNA sequence: TGTGCCTTGGACAGGGGGGGTGAAAAACTGTTTTTT.

V and J are TRBV6-5 and TRBJ1-2; D perhaps matches TRBD1 (5 bases). The length of the CDR3 is 15 residues. Germline V CDR1 and CDR2: MNHEY, SVGAGI. Trimming cost V 7 bases and J 3 bases, with 18 bases left between them. The DNA for the CDR3 is TGTGCCAGCAACCCTACCCCAGGGAATTACTATGGCTACACCTTC. Encoded protein: CASNPTPGNYYGYTF.

V is TRBV6-5 and J is TRBJ2-1; D uncertain. The CDR3 covers 13 residues. Trimming pared 6 bases from V and 5 bases from J, leaving 11 bases between. Germline CDR1 and CDR2: MNHEY and SVGAGI. CDR3 nucleotide sequence: TGTGCCAGCAGCGCCGGTGGGGACAATGAGCAGTTCTTC. It is translated as CASSAGGDNEQFF.

The rearrangement uses TRBV18 and TRBJ2-6; D is uncertain. CDR3 length equals 18 residues. Trimming removed 3 bases at V and 0 bases at J, with 15 bases between. Germline CDR1 is KGHSH and CDR2 is LQKENI. The DNA for the CDR3 is TGTGCCAGCTCACCTACATTTTTCGGGTCCTCTGGGGCCAACGTCCTGACTTTC. Protein: CASSPTFFGSSGANVLTF.

V usage is TRBV7-2 and J usage is TRBJ2-7, with 7 positions matching TRBD2. CDR1 and CDR2 (germline): SGHTA, FQGNSA. CDR3 length: 11 amino acids. V lost 3 bases, J lost 9 bases, and 2 bases stayed unmatched. Written as DNA, the CDR3 is TGTGCCAGCAGCTTGGGACTATTGCAGTACTTC. It yields the protein CASSLGLLQYF.

This rearrangement joins TRBV19 to TRBJ2-2; the match to TRBD1 covers 11 bases. The length of the CDR3 is 15 residues. V lost 7 bases, J lost 3 bases, and 4 bases stayed unmatched. Looked up from germline, CDR1 is LNHDA and CDR2 is SQIVND (reference sequence). The CDR3 DNA reads TGTGCCAGTAATGGGGACAGGGGGGACACCGGGGAGCTGTTTTTT. Protein sequence: CASNGDRGDTGELFF.

This clone was detected a few times. The chain carries TRBV6-5 and TRBJ1-6; 7 nucleotides agree with TRBD1. CDR1 and CDR2 (germline): MNHEY, SVGAGI. This CDR3 has 14 amino acids. The ends lost 8 bases at V and 6 bases at J; junction bases unmatched: 7. The CDR3, as DNA: TGTGCCAGCCATTCGACAGGGTTTAATTCACCCCTCCACTTT. The encoded protein is CASHSTGFNSPLHF.

This chain connects TRBV7-9 to TRBJ2-2; TRBD2 aligns across 11 bases. The J segment lost 5 bases and the V segment lost 5 bases, leaving 7 bases of the junction unmatched. This CDR3 has 16 amino acids. Germline V CDR1 and CDR2: SEHNR, FQNEAQ (reference sequence). This CDR3 reads CASSLLAGDPTGELFF. In DNA, the CDR3 is TGTGCCAGCAGCCTACTAGCGGGAGACCCAACCGGGGAGCTGTTTTTT.

V is TRBV4-2 and J is TRBJ2-1; 10 bases line up with TRBD2. Germline V gene lookup returns CDR1 LGHNA and CDR2 YNFKEQ. The CDR3 length is 15 residues. V shed 4 bases and J 8 bases; nucleotides not matched to a gene: 8. This chain's CDR3 is CASSPHSGRSDEQFF. The CDR3 nucleotides are TGTGCCAGCAGCCCTCATAGCGGGAGGTCGGATGAGCAGTTCTTC.

The genes are TRBV30 and TRBJ1-1; TRBD1 aligns across 8 bases. Germline values: CDR1 GTSNPN, CDR2 SVGIG (reference sequence). The CDR3 is made up of 13 amino acids. V was pared by 2 bases and J by 7 bases, with 6 bases of the junction left unmatched. CDR3 in DNA: TGTGCCTGGAGTTTGCAGGGGGCAGGTGAAGCTTTCTTT. It codes for CAWSLQGAGEAFF.

This clone appeared once. J is TRBJ2-1 and V is TRBV19; D may be TRBD2 (6 bases). CDR1 LNHDA and CDR2 SQIVND come from the germline V gene (reference sequence). Trimming took 5 bases from V and 11 from J, leaving 10 bases between them. The CDR3 spans 11 residues. CDR3: CASSQGLKQFF. The CDR3 nucleotides are TGTGCCAGTAGTCAGGGACTCAAGCAGTTCTTC. Filled out from reference TRBV19 and TRBJ2-1, the complete variable domain reads DGGITQSPKYLFRKEGQNVTLSCEQNLNHDAMYWYRQDPGQGLRLIYYSQIVNDFQKGDIAEGYSVSREKKESFPLTVTSAQKNPTAFYLCASSQGLKQFFGPGTRLTVL.

The chain couples TRBV19 to TRBJ1-5, with 12 bases matching TRBD1. The V and J ends lost 9 bases and 6 bases, in that order; junction bases with no gene match: 15. CDR3 size: 17 residues. Germline V gives CDR1 LNHDA, CDR2 SQIVND (reference sequence). CDR3 DNA sequence: TGTGCCAGCACTAAAAGGTTCGGGACAGGGGGCTTTCAGCCCCAGCATTTT. It codes for CASTKRFGTGGFQPQHF.

The chain joins TRBV10-3 to TRBJ1-1; 7 bases are shared with TRBD1. The ends lost 5 bases at V and 0 bases at J; junction bases unmatched: 3. CDR1 and CDR2 (germline): ENHRY, SYGVKD. The CDR3 covers 14 residues. Here the CDR3 reads CAISRQGVNTEAFF. The DNA for the CDR3 is TGTGCCATCAGTCGACAGGGTGTGAACACTGAAGCTTTCTTT.

V usage is TRBV7-2 and J usage is TRBJ1-6; D unresolved. CDR1 SGHTA and CDR2 FQGNSA come from the germline V gene. The CDR3 is 13 amino acids. The V gene lost 5 bases and the J gene lost 5 bases, with 7 bases spanning the gap. CDR3 sequence (DNA): TGTGCCAGCAGCGCCAGGAATAATTCACCCCTCCACTTT. Translated, it gives CASSARNNSPLHF.

The rearrangement links TRBV7-2 to TRBJ2-7; a weak D match, TRBD2 (6 bases). V gave up 5 bases and J gave up 3 bases, with 20 bases separating them. The CDR3 extends over 16 amino acids. CDR1 SGHTA and CDR2 FQGNSA come from the germline V gene. The CDR3 bases are TGTGCCAGCAGCCCATCAACGGCTAGCGATCGCTACGAGCAGTACTTC. It codes for CASSPSTASDRYEQYF.

This clone was observed once. This chain connects TRBV7-8 to TRBJ1-1; 7 bases fit TRBD1. J was trimmed by 3 bases and V by 5 bases; bases with no gene match: 3. Germline values: CDR1 SGHVS, CDR2 FQNEAQ. The CDR3 is made up of 13 amino acids. CDR3 protein: CASSHRGDTEAFF. The CDR3 nucleotides are TGTGCCAGCAGCCACAGGGGTGACACTGAAGCTTTCTTT.

The V call is TRBV28, the J call TRBJ1-5; perhaps TRBD1 as D (5 bases). The V and J ends lost 7 bases and 3 bases respectively, with 22 bases between them. Germline loops: CDR1 MDHEN, CDR2 SYDVKM. The CDR3 contains 17 residues. Here the CDR3 reads CASKSGAGGRYNQPQHF. The CDR3 coding sequence is TGTGCCAGCAAGTCCGGGGCGGGGGGAAGGTACAATCAGCCCCAGCATTTT.

Of note for this clone: The DNA is omitted, as the CDR3 cannot be located on it reliably, and the CDR3 follows TCRdb's listing. V is TRBV21-1 and J is TRBJ2-3. TRBV21-1 constitutes a pseudogene. From its first to its last residue, the CDR3 has 15 amino acids. The CDR3 here is CASSKVGRGTDTQYF.